Below are 5 T cell receptor beta chains sequenced from a single sample in a study of T cell responses to AZD1222 COVID-19 vaccine. The data were produced by immunoSEQ multiplex PCR, yet TCRdb's version contains in-frame clones alone and is incomplete. The data show roughly 160,000 clones, with 92% seen just once and around 4.4% held by the top ten. The sequencing used peripheral blood, collected on day 0 of MenACWY control vaccination. These receptors were taken from an adult in good health.

The J gene is TRBJ1-2, the V gene TRBV27, with 7 nucleotides matching TRBD1. The CDR3 is 15 amino acids. V trimming: 5 bases; J trimming: 2 bases; junction bases outside the gene matches: 8. Germline CDR1 MNHEY, CDR2 SMNVEV (reference sequence). CDR3 protein: CASSKTGVGNYGYTF. The CDR3 nucleotides read TGTGCCAGCAGTAAAACAGGGGTAGGAAACTATGGCTACACCTTC.

The chain combines TRBV6-5 with TRBJ1-3; D is uncertain. Germline values: CDR1 MNHEY, CDR2 SVGAGI. The CDR3 runs to 14 residues. V lost 5 bases, J lost 4 bases, and 12 bases lay in between. CDR3 in amino acids: CASSRREAGNTIYF. CDR3 sequence (DNA): TGTGCCAGCAGTAGGAGGGAAGCCGGAAACACCATATATTTT.

This chain links TRBV3-1 (or the pseudogene TRBV3-2) with TRBJ1-2; D possibly corresponds to TRBD1 (5 bases). CDR1 is LGHDT, CDR2 YNNKEL, per germline (reference sequence). The ends were cut back, 4 bases at V and 2 bases at J, with 11 bases in the middle. The CDR3 covers 14 residues. The CDR3 is CASSPGLMNYGYTF. CDR3 DNA sequence: TGTGCCAGCAGCCCGGGACTGATGAACTATGGCTACACCTTC.

The rearrangement links TRBV19 to TRBJ1-1, with 11 nucleotides matching TRBD1. CDR1 is LNHDA, CDR2 SQIVND, per germline (reference sequence). With V trimmed by 7 bases and J by 5 bases, 9 bases remained unmatched. The CDR3 is 15 amino acids. The CDR3 loop is CASTVGQGGRTEAFF. The CDR3 coding sequence is TGTGCCAGTACAGTGGGACAGGGGGGTAGAACTGAAGCTTTCTTT.

This clone was seen a single time. The chain couples TRBV5-1 to TRBJ1-1; possible D gene TRBD1, 5 bases. Trimming pared 3 bases from V and 4 bases from J, leaving 16 bases between. The CDR3 is 15 amino acids. Germline CDR1 reads SGHRS; CDR2 reads YFSETQ. CDR3 region: CASSWVGDRSTEAFF. The CDR3 DNA sequence: TGCGCCAGCAGCTGGGTGGGCGACAGAAGCACTGAAGCTTTCTTT.